The rows below give T cell receptor beta chains drawn from one sample of a study of blood T cells in healthy people across ages. Each CDR3 protein is one row after TCRdb ran MiXCR on the 5' RACE reads. The table has 1.8 million or so distinct CDR3 sequences, around 40% seen once. The sample was blood. The receptors derive from a human donor in good health. Both conserved end residues are part of each CDR3. D genes are given only for firm matches. Not every row has a clone size; where given, it reads once, few, many or a size class.

j_call v_call clone_size d_call cdr3_aa cdr3_nt
TRBJ2-6 TRBV7-3 few TRBD1 CASSESGTGELGANVLTF TGTGCCAGCAGCGAATCCGGGACAGGGGAGCTCGGGGCCAACGTCCTGACTTTC
TRBJ1-5 TRBV9 few NA CASSVGTGQNQPQHF TGTGCCAGCAGCGTAGGTACAGGTCAGAATCAGCCCCAGCATTTT
TRBJ2-5 TRBV7-2 NA TRBD2 CASSWREGQETQYF TGTGCCAGCAGCTGGAGGGAGGGACAAGAGACCCAGTACTTC
TRBJ1-2 TRBV7-9 NA NA CASSHDRGAGYGYTF TGTGCCAGCAGCCACGATCGGGGGGCCGGCTATGGCTACACCTTC
TRBJ1-5 TRBV7-2 NA NA CASSVIYNNQPQHF TGCGCCAGCAGCGTTATATATAACAATCAGCCCCAGCATTTT
TRBJ2-1 TRBV20-1 once TRBD2 CSASPRAGGHNEQFF TGCAGTGCTTCGCCACGAGCGGGGGGACACAATGAGCAGTTCTTC
TRBJ2-4 TRBV20-1 NA TRBD2 CSAPGLAGREQYF TGCAGTGCCCCGGGACTAGCGGGGAGAGAGCAGTACTTC
TRBJ1-2 TRBV20-1 few NA CSARGISDYGYTF TGCAGTGCTAGGGGAATATCGGACTATGGCTACACCTTC
TRBJ2-2 TRBV9 NA NA CASSVDGVRPGELFF TGTGCCAGCAGCGTAGATGGGGTTCGACCCGGGGAGCTGTTTTTT
TRBJ1-2 TRBV5-1 NA NA CTSSSWTDSGGYTF TGCACCAGCAGCTCTTGGACCGATTCCGGAGGCTACACCTTC
TRBJ2-7 TRBV5-1 few NA CASSLRLRGFEQYF TGCGCCAGCAGCTTGAGACTCAGGGGATTCGAGCAGTACTTC
TRBJ2-1 TRBV11-1 NA NA CASSRMTGQNEQFF TGTGCCAGCAGCCGTATGACAGGTCAGAATGAGCAGTTCTTC
TRBJ2-4 TRBV6-4 NA NA CASSPTRDFYNEQYF TGTGCCAGCAGTCCAACCCGGGACTTTTACAATGAGCAGTACTTC
TRBJ2-5 TRBV28 many NA CASSVGTSQETQYF TGTGCCAGCAGCGTCGGGACTTCACAAGAGACCCAGTACTTC
TRBJ2-7 TRBV29-1 NA NA CSVMTGRSYEQYF TGCAGCGTGATGACCGGGAGAAGCTACGAGCAGTACTTC
TRBJ2-1 TRBV7-8 few NA CASSLAGGANEQFF TGTGCCAGCAGCTTAGCGGGCGGAGCGAATGAGCAGTTCTTC
TRBJ1-1 TRBV5-6 NA NA CASSRYSPVGTEAFF TGTGCCAGCAGCCGCTACTCGCCCGTGGGCACTGAAGCTTTCTTT
TRBJ2-7 TRBV6-5 NA TRBD2 CASSYILRAAGVPSYEQYF TGTGCCAGCAGTTATATCCTCCGGGCAGCGGGGGTCCCCTCCTACGAGCAGTACTTC
TRBJ1-5 TRBV7-2 NA NA CASRHRPYSNQPQHF TGTGCCAGCAGACATAGACCTTATAGCAATCAGCCCCAGCATTTT
TRBJ1-2 TRBV9 many TRBD1 CASSVGGTGWGYTF TGTGCCAGCAGCGTAGGGGGGACAGGATGGGGCTACACCTTC
TRBJ1-4 TRBV27 few NA CASSSGRPNEKLFF TGTGCCAGCAGTTCCGGCAGGCCTAATGAAAAACTGTTTTTT
TRBJ2-7 TRBV5-1 few NA CASSSEDAGGPYEQYF TGCGCCAGCAGCTCGGAGGATGCCGGGGGGCCTTACGAGCAGTACTTC
TRBJ1-2 TRBV20-1 NA NA CSARNSNYGYTF TGCAGTGCTAGGAACAGCAACTATGGCTACACCTTC
TRBJ1-6 TRBV27 NA NA CASSRTLPGPSSYNSPLHF TGTGCCAGCAGCCGGACTTTGCCGGGGCCTAGCTCCTATAATTCACCCCTCCACTTT
TRBJ2-5 TRBV20-1 NA TRBD2 CSATGLAGLSFDQTQYF TGCAGTGCAACAGGACTAGCCGGGTTATCTTTTGATCAGACCCAGTACTTC
TRBJ2-3 TRBV11-2 few NA CASTNGRYTDTQYF TGTGCCAGCACGAACGGGCGCTACACAGATACGCAGTATTTT
TRBJ2-1 TRBV5-1 NA NA CASSLGSAGSYNEQFF TGCGCCAGCAGCTTGGGGTCGGCGGGCTCCTACAATGAGCAGTTCTTC
TRBJ2-3 TRBV7-3 few NA CASSLIGGAVDTQYF TGTGCCAGCAGCTTAATTGGGGGGGCGGTAGATACGCAGTATTTT
TRBJ2-5 TRBV29-1 NA TRBD2 CSVEGSSGGAGKTQYF TGCAGCGTTGAAGGGTCAAGCGGGGGGGCCGGGAAGACCCAGTACTTC
TRBJ2-2 TRBV5-1 NA TRBD1 CASSLETGETGELFF TGCGCCAGCAGCTTGGAGACAGGGGAGACCGGGGAGCTGTTTTTT
TRBJ2-1 TRBV24-1 few NA CATSWQINEQFF TGTGCCACTTCGTGGCAAATCAATGAGCAGTTCTTC
TRBJ1-1 TRBV27 NA NA CASSMGTQNTEAFF TGTGCCAGCAGTATGGGCACCCAGAACACTGAAGCTTTCTTT
TRBJ2-1 TRBV7-2 NA NA CASSLNVFRSYEQFF TGTGCCAGCAGCCTAAATGTATTCCGCTCCTACGAGCAGTTCTTC